The rows below give T cell receptor beta chains drawn from one sample of a study of shared clonotypes between healthy human individuals. This table comes from immunoSEQ multiplex PCR, and its TCRdb copy is limited to in-frame clones, with some not included. The sample records roughly 1,800,000 clones, less than 95% being singletons. The specimen sequenced was naive CD8+ T cells sorted from blood. These receptors originate from a man younger than 35 in good health. Each CDR3 is given with its conserved first and last residue. D genes are given only for firm matches. A row's size may be missing; if present it is once, few, many or a size class.

v_gene: TRBV10-2
abundance: NA
d_gene: NA
j_gene: TRBJ2-1
CDR3aa: CASEDTGLNSRGYNEQFF
CDR3nt: TGCGCCAGCGAGGATACCGGCCTCAACTCCAGGGGCTACAATGAGCAGTTCTTC

v_gene: TRBV4-1
abundance: NA
d_gene: NA
j_gene: TRBJ2-7
CDR3aa: CASSLNGGNEQYF
CDR3nt: TGCGCCAGCAGCCTTAATGGGGGTAACGAGCAGTACTTC

v_gene: TRBV7-9
abundance: once
d_gene: NA
j_gene: TRBJ1-2
CDR3aa: CASSLEGTVYGYTF
CDR3nt: TGTGCCAGCAGCTTAGAGGGGACCGTCTATGGCTACACCTTC

v_gene: TRBV15
abundance: NA
d_gene: NA
j_gene: TRBJ2-5
CDR3aa: CATSRVDGKGSQYF
CDR3nt: TGTGCCACCAGCAGAGTCGACGGAAAAGGTTCCCAGTACTTC

v_gene: TRBV30
abundance: once
d_gene: NA
j_gene: TRBJ2-7
CDR3aa: CALDHRVGAYEQYF
CDR3nt: TGTGCCTTAGATCACAGGGTAGGAGCCTACGAGCAGTACTTC

v_gene: TRBV6-6
abundance: NA
d_gene: TRBD1
j_gene: TRBJ1-1
CDR3aa: CASTQGQGGTEAFF
CDR3nt: TGTGCCAGCACCCAGGGACAGGGTGGGACTGAAGCTTTCTTT

v_gene: TRBV28
abundance: NA
d_gene: NA
j_gene: TRBJ1-1
CDR3aa: CASSFNGNTEAFF
CDR3nt: TGTGCCAGCAGTTTTAACGGGAACACTGAAGCTTTCTTT

v_gene: TRBV13
abundance: NA
d_gene: NA
j_gene: TRBJ2-3
CDR3aa: CASSSGPRPQYF
CDR3nt: TGTGCCAGCAGCTCCGGACCCAGACCGCAGTATTTT

v_gene: TRBV5-6
abundance: NA
d_gene: NA
j_gene: TRBJ2-1
CDR3aa: CASSFEDRPYNEQFF
CDR3nt: TGTGCCAGCAGCTTCGAAGACAGACCTTACAATGAGCAGTTCTTC

v_gene: TRBV28
abundance: NA
d_gene: NA
j_gene: TRBJ1-2
CDR3aa: CASSFLHGDYGYTF
CDR3nt: TGTGCCAGCAGTTTTTTACACGGGGACTATGGCTACACCTTC

v_gene: TRBV28
abundance: NA
d_gene: TRBD1
j_gene: TRBJ1-2
CDR3aa: CASSSRRGTGRDGYTF
CDR3nt: TGTGCCAGCAGTTCCCGACGTGGGACAGGGAGGGATGGCTACACCTTC

v_gene: TRBV4-1
abundance: NA
d_gene: TRBD2
j_gene: TRBJ2-3
CDR3aa: CASSQSLAGADTQYF
CDR3nt: TGCGCCAGCAGCCAAAGCCTAGCGGGGGCAGATACGCAGTATTTT

v_gene: TRBV5-6
abundance: once
d_gene: TRBD2
j_gene: TRBJ2-7
CDR3aa: CASSPGLATSYEQYF
CDR3nt: TGTGCCAGCAGCCCAGGACTAGCGACCTCCTACGAGCAGTACTTC

v_gene: TRBV7-2
abundance: NA
d_gene: TRBD1
j_gene: TRBJ2-1
CDR3aa: CASSPGQGGNEQFF
CDR3nt: TGTGCCAGCAGCCCCGGACAGGGAGGAAATGAGCAGTTCTTC

v_gene: TRBV7-9
abundance: NA
d_gene: TRBD1
j_gene: TRBJ2-7
CDR3aa: CASSSPGQGGYEQYF
CDR3nt: TGTGCCAGCAGCTCCCCGGGACAGGGGGGATACGAGCAGTACTTC

v_gene: TRBV30
abundance: once
d_gene: TRBD1
j_gene: TRBJ1-6
CDR3aa: CAWRGEGTDFSYNSPLHF
CDR3nt: TGTGCCTGGAGGGGAGAAGGGACAGACTTCTCCTATAATTCACCCCTCCACTTT

v_gene: TRBV6-5
abundance: NA
d_gene: NA
j_gene: TRBJ2-7
CDR3aa: CASSYSELDEQYF
CDR3nt: TGTGCCAGCAGTTACTCGGAACTGGACGAGCAGTACTTC

v_gene: TRBV11-2
abundance: NA
d_gene: TRBD1
j_gene: TRBJ1-5
CDR3aa: CASSLQGDQPQHF
CDR3nt: TGTGCCAGCAGCTTACAGGGGGATCAGCCCCAGCATTTT

v_gene: TRBV13
abundance: NA
d_gene: TRBD2
j_gene: TRBJ2-3
CDR3aa: CASSLGLAGHTDTQYF
CDR3nt: TGTGCCAGCAGCTTAGGGCTAGCGGGACACACAGATACGCAGTATTTT

v_gene: TRBV4-2
abundance: NA
d_gene: TRBD2
j_gene: TRBJ2-7
CDR3aa: CASSQGLAQGALDEQYF
CDR3nt: TGTGCCAGCAGCCAAGGACTAGCCCAAGGAGCTCTCGACGAGCAGTACTTC

v_gene: TRBV30
abundance: NA
d_gene: NA
j_gene: TRBJ1-1
CDR3aa: CAWSEVGVRTEAFF
CDR3nt: TGTGCCTGGAGTGAGGTGGGAGTCCGTACTGAAGCTTTCTTT

v_gene: TRBV19
abundance: NA
d_gene: TRBD2
j_gene: TRBJ2-3
CDR3aa: CASSPSGVGTDTQYF
CDR3nt: TGTGCCAGTAGCCCGAGCGGGGTGGGCACAGATACGCAGTATTTT

v_gene: TRBV6-6
abundance: NA
d_gene: NA
j_gene: TRBJ2-1
CDR3aa: CASESGEQFF
CDR3nt: TGTGCCAGCGAGAGCGGAGAGCAGTTCTTC

v_gene: TRBV11-2
abundance: NA
d_gene: TRBD1
j_gene: TRBJ2-1
CDR3aa: CASSLRGTGNLDEQFF
CDR3nt: TGTGCCAGCAGCTTACGGGGGACAGGGAACCTTGATGAGCAGTTCTTC

v_gene: TRBV13
abundance: NA
d_gene: NA
j_gene: TRBJ2-7
CDR3aa: CASSPGESYEQYF
CDR3nt: TGTGCCAGCAGCCCCGGGGAATCCTACGAGCAGTACTTC

v_gene: TRBV11-3
abundance: NA
d_gene: NA
j_gene: TRBJ2-7
CDR3aa: CASSLDHRNYTYEQYF
CDR3nt: TGTGCCAGCAGCTTAGATCACAGGAACTACACCTACGAGCAGTACTTC

v_gene: TRBV5-6
abundance: NA
d_gene: TRBD2
j_gene: TRBJ2-1
CDR3aa: CASSLPWLAENNEQFF
CDR3nt: TGTGCCAGCAGTCTACCTTGGCTAGCGGAAAACAATGAGCAGTTCTTC

v_gene: TRBV10-3
abundance: NA
d_gene: TRBD2
j_gene: TRBJ2-5
CDR3aa: CAISEGRGEETQYF
CDR3nt: TGTGCCATCAGTGAGGGGCGGGGGGAAGAGACCCAGTACTTC

v_gene: TRBV27
abundance: NA
d_gene: TRBD2
j_gene: TRBJ2-1
CDR3aa: CASSLSLAGGRNEQFF
CDR3nt: TGTGCCAGCAGTTTATCCCTAGCGGGAGGGCGGAATGAGCAGTTCTTC

v_gene: TRBV2
abundance: NA
d_gene: NA
j_gene: TRBJ2-1
CDR3aa: CASNVGGLNEQFF
CDR3nt: TGTGCCAGCAATGTGGGGGGGCTCAATGAGCAGTTCTTC

v_gene: TRBV6-5
abundance: NA
d_gene: NA
j_gene: TRBJ2-5
CDR3aa: CASSYSAGPVGETQYF
CDR3nt: TGTGCCAGCAGTTACTCAGCGGGTCCCGTTGGCGAGACCCAGTACTTC

v_gene: TRBV25-1
abundance: NA
d_gene: NA
j_gene: TRBJ2-7
CDR3aa: CASSDSQGIHEQYF
CDR3nt: TGTGCCAGCAGTGATTCGCAGGGGATCCACGAGCAGTACTTC

v_gene: TRBV2
abundance: NA
d_gene: NA
j_gene: TRBJ2-7
CDR3aa: CASSYLPQGGIYEQYF
CDR3nt: TGTGCCAGCAGCTATTTGCCCCAAGGAGGGATCTACGAGCAGTACTTC

v_gene: TRBV2
abundance: NA
d_gene: NA
j_gene: TRBJ2-3
CDR3aa: CASSRSASRTDTQYF
CDR3nt: TGTGCCAGCAGTAGGTCCGCATCGAGGACAGATACGCAGTATTTT

v_gene: TRBV5-6
abundance: once
d_gene: TRBD2
j_gene: TRBJ2-1
CDR3aa: CASSLVLAGNNEQFF
CDR3nt: TGTGCCAGCAGCTTGGTCCTAGCGGGAAACAATGAGCAGTTCTTC

v_gene: TRBV2
abundance: NA
d_gene: NA
j_gene: TRBJ2-2
CDR3aa: CASTGVNTGELFF
CDR3nt: TGTGCCAGCACAGGGGTGAACACCGGGGAGCTGTTTTTT

v_gene: TRBV5-5
abundance: NA
d_gene: TRBD2
j_gene: TRBJ2-1
CDR3aa: CASSLELAEGNNEQFF
CDR3nt: TGTGCCAGCAGCTTGGAACTAGCGGAGGGGAATAATGAGCAGTTCTTC

v_gene: TRBV7-8
abundance: NA
d_gene: TRBD1
j_gene: TRBJ2-7
CDR3aa: CASSFDRDEQYF
CDR3nt: TGTGCCAGCAGCTTTGACAGGGACGAGCAGTACTTC

v_gene: TRBV10-2
abundance: once
d_gene: NA
j_gene: TRBJ1-2
CDR3aa: CASSELGLGVGYTF
CDR3nt: TGCGCCAGCAGTGAGTTGGGTTTGGGAGTCGGCTACACCTTC

v_gene: TRBV15
abundance: NA
d_gene: TRBD1
j_gene: TRBJ1-2
CDR3aa: CATRVGTEDGYTF
CDR3nt: TGTGCCACCAGGGTCGGGACAGAAGACGGCTACACCTTC

v_gene: TRBV28
abundance: NA
d_gene: NA
j_gene: TRBJ2-3
CDR3aa: CASSEQLTRIDTQYF
CDR3nt: TGTGCCAGCAGTGAACAGCTGACTAGGATAGATACGCAGTATTTT

v_gene: TRBV27
abundance: NA
d_gene: TRBD1
j_gene: TRBJ1-5
CDR3aa: CASRIQGANQPQHF
CDR3nt: TGTGCCAGCAGGATCCAGGGGGCTAATCAGCCCCAGCATTTT

v_gene: TRBV11-3
abundance: NA
d_gene: NA
j_gene: TRBJ2-7
CDR3aa: CASSLGRSYEQYF
CDR3nt: TGTGCCAGCAGCTTAGGCAGGTCCTACGAGCAGTACTTC

v_gene: TRBV6-5
abundance: NA
d_gene: TRBD2
j_gene: TRBJ2-1
CDR3aa: CASNMIAGGLNEQFF
CDR3nt: TGTGCCAGCAATATGATAGCGGGAGGCCTCAATGAGCAGTTCTTC

v_gene: TRBV27
abundance: NA
d_gene: NA
j_gene: TRBJ1-2
CDR3aa: CASSLSSESYGYTF
CDR3nt: TGTGCCAGCAGTTTATCGAGCGAATCCTATGGCTACACCTTC

v_gene: TRBV4-3
abundance: NA
d_gene: NA
j_gene: TRBJ1-2
CDR3aa: CASSQVEGTYGYTF
CDR3nt: TGCGCCAGCAGCCAAGTGGAGGGGACCTATGGCTACACCTTC

v_gene: TRBV5-6
abundance: NA
d_gene: TRBD2
j_gene: TRBJ2-1
CDR3aa: CASSTRTSASYYNEQFF
CDR3nt: TGTGCCAGCAGCACCAGGACTAGCGCAAGTTACTACAATGAGCAGTTCTTC

v_gene: TRBV19
abundance: NA
d_gene: NA
j_gene: TRBJ1-5
CDR3aa: CASSIDDGSNQPQHF
CDR3nt: TGTGCCAGTAGTATAGATGACGGTAGCAATCAGCCCCAGCATTTT

v_gene: TRBV29-1
abundance: NA
d_gene: NA
j_gene: TRBJ2-7
CDR3aa: CSVRIVNSYEQYF
CDR3nt: TGCAGCGTTAGGATAGTAAACTCCTACGAGCAGTACTTC

v_gene: TRBV10-1
abundance: NA
d_gene: NA
j_gene: TRBJ2-1
CDR3aa: CASSESRYEQFF
CDR3nt: TGCGCCAGCAGTGAGTCCCGGTATGAGCAGTTCTTC

v_gene: TRBV11-2
abundance: NA
d_gene: TRBD2
j_gene: TRBJ2-3
CDR3aa: CASSLRDWAGEATDTQYF
CDR3nt: TGTGCCAGCAGCTTACGGGATTGGGCGGGAGAGGCCACAGATACGCAGTATTTT

v_gene: TRBV20-1
abundance: NA
d_gene: NA
j_gene: TRBJ2-1
CDR3aa: CSAEQVGEQFF
CDR3nt: TGCAGTGCGGAACAGGTTGGGGAGCAGTTCTTC

v_gene: TRBV7-9
abundance: NA
d_gene: TRBD1
j_gene: TRBJ1-4
CDR3aa: CASSPGQANEKLFF
CDR3nt: TGTGCCAGCAGTCCCGGACAGGCAAATGAAAAACTGTTTTTT

v_gene: TRBV30
abundance: NA
d_gene: NA
j_gene: TRBJ1-5
CDR3aa: CAWRRFTPGNQPQHF
CDR3nt: TGTGCCTGGAGAAGATTCACCCCCGGCAATCAGCCCCAGCATTTT

v_gene: TRBV4-1
abundance: NA
d_gene: TRBD1
j_gene: TRBJ2-7
CDR3aa: CASSQAGTGFYEQYF
CDR3nt: TGCGCCAGCAGCCAAGCCGGGACAGGGTTCTACGAGCAGTACTTC

v_gene: TRBV6-6
abundance: NA
d_gene: NA
j_gene: TRBJ2-3
CDR3aa: CATSDPSDTQYF
CDR3nt: TGTGCCACCTCGGACCCGTCTGATACGCAGTATTTT

v_gene: TRBV13
abundance: NA
d_gene: NA
j_gene: TRBJ1-2
CDR3aa: CASSVSGDPGYTF
CDR3nt: TGTGCCAGCAGCGTATCAGGGGACCCTGGCTACACCTTC

v_gene: TRBV2
abundance: NA
d_gene: NA
j_gene: TRBJ2-3
CDR3aa: CASSDLRRGTDTQYF
CDR3nt: TGTGCCAGCAGCGACCTTCGAAGAGGCACAGATACGCAGTATTTT